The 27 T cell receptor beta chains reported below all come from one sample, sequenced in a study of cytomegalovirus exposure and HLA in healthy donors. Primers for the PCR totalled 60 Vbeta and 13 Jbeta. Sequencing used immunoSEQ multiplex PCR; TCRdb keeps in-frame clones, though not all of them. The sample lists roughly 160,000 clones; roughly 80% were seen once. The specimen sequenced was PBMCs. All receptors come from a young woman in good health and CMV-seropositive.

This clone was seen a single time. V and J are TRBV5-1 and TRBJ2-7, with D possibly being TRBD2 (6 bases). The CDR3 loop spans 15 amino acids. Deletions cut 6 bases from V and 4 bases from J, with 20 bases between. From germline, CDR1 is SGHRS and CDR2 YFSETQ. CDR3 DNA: TGCGCCAGCACCCGGGGTGAGGGAGGAGGATACGAGCAGTACTTC. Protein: CASTRGEGGGYEQYF. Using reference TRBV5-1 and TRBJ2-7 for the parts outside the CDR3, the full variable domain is KAGVTQTPRYLIKTRGQQVTLSCSPISGHRSVSWYQQTPGQGLQFLFEYFSETQRNKGNFPGRFSGRQFSNSRSEMNVSTLELGDSALYLCASTRGEGGGYEQYFGPGTRLTVT.

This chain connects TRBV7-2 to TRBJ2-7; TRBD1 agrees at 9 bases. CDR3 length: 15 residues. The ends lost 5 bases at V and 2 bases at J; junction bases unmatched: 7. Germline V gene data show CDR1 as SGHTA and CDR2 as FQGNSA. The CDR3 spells CASSRGQGTPYEQYF. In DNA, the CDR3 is TGTGCCAGCAGCCGCGGACAGGGGACACCCTACGAGCAGTACTTC.

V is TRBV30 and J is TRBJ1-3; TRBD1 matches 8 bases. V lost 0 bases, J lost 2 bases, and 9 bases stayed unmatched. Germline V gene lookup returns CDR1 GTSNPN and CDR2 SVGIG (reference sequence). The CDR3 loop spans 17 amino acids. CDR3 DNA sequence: TGTGCCTGGAGTGTATGGGGGGACAGGTTCACTGGAAACACCATATATTTT. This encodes CAWSVWGDRFTGNTIYF.

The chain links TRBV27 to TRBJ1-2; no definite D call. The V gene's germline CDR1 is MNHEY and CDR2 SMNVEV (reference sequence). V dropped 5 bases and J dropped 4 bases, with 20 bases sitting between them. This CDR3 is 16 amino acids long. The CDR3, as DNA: TGTGCCAGCAGTCCCGCTTCCTCCGGGAGGAGCTATGGCTACACCTTC. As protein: CASSPASSGRSYGYTF.

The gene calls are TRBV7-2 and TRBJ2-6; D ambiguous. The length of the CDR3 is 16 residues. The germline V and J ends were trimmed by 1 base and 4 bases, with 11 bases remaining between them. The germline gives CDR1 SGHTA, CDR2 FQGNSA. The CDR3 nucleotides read TGTGCCAGCAGCTTAGGAGCGCAGTTCGGGGCCAACGTCCTGACTTTC. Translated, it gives CASSLGAQFGANVLTF.

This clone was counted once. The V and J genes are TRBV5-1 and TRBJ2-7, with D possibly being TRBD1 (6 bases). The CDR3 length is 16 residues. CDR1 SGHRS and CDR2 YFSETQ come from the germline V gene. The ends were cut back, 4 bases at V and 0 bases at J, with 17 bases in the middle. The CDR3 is CASSPLSMDSSYEQYF. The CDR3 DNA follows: TGCGCCAGCAGCCCCCTATCCATGGACAGCTCCTACGAGCAGTACTTC.

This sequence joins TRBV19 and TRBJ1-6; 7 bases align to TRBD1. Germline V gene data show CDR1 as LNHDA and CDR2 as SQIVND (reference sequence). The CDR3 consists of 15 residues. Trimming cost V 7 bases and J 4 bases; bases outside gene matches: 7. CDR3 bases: TGTGCCAGTACTCGGGACAGCTTTTATAATTCACCCCTCCACTTT. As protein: CASTRDSFYNSPLHF.

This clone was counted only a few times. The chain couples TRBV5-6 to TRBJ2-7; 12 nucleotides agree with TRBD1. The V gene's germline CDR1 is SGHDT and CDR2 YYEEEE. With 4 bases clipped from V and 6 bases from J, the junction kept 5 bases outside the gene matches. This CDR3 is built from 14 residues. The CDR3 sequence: CASSPGTGGGEQYF. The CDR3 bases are TGTGCCAGCAGCCCCGGGACAGGGGGCGGCGAGCAGTACTTC.

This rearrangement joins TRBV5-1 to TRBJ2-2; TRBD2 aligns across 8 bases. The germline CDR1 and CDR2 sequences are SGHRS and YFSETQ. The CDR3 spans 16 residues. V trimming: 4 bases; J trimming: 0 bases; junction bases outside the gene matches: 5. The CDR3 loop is CASSGGGSPNTGELFF. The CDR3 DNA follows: TGCGCCAGCAGCGGCGGGGGGAGCCCGAACACCGGGGAGCTGTTTTTT.

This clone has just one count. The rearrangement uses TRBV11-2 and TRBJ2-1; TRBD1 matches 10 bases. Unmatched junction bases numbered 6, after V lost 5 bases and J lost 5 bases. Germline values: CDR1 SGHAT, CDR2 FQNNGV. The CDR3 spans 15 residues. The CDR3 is CASSNPGTGDNEQFF. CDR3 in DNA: TGTGCCAGCAGCAACCCCGGGACAGGGGACAATGAGCAGTTCTTC.

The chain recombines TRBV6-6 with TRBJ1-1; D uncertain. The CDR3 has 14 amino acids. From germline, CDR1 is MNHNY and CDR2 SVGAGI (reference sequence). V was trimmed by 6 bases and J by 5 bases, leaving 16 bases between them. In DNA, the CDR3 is TGTGCCAGCAGCGCTCGCCGCGGAAGTACTGAAGCTTTCTTT. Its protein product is CASSARRGSTEAFF.

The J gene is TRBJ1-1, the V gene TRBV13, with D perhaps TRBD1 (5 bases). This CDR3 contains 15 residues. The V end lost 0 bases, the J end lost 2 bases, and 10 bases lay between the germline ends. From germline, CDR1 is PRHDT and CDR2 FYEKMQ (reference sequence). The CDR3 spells CASSLGYGGNTEAFF. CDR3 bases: TGTGCCAGCAGCTTAGGGTACGGGGGAAACACTGAAGCTTTCTTT.

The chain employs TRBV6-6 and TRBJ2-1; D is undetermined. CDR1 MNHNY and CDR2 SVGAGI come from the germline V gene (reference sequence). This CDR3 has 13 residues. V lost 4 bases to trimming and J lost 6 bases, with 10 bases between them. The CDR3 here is CASSSTEFNEQFF. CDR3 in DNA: TGTGCCAGCAGTTCTACAGAATTCAATGAGCAGTTCTTC.

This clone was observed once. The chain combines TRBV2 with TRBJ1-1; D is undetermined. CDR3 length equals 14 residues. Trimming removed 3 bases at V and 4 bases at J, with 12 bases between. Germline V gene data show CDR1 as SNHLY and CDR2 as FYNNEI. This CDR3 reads CASSDLGDLTEAFF. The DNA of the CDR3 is TGTGCCAGCAGTGATCTGGGAGATCTCACTGAAGCTTTCTTT.

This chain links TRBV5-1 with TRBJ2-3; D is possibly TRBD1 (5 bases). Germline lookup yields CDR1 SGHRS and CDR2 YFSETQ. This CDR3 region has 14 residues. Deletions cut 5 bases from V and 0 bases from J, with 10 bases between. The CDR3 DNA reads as TGCGCCAGCAGACCCAGGGAAAGCACAGATACGCAGTATTTT. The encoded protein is CASRPRESTDTQYF.

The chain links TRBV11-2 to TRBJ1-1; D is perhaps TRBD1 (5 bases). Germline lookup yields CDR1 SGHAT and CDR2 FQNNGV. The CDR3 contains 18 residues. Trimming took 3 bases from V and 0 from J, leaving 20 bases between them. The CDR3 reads CASSLGLRPGNMNTEAFF. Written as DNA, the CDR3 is TGTGCCAGCAGCTTGGGGCTTCGGCCAGGCAATATGAACACTGAAGCTTTCTTT.

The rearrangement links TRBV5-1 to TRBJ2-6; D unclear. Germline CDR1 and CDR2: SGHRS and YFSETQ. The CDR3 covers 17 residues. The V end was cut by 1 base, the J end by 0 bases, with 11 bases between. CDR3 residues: CASSLNSMSSGANVLTF. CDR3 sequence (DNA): TGCGCCAGCAGCTTGAACTCCATGAGCTCTGGGGCCAACGTCCTGACTTTC.

As DNA, the CDR3 is TGCAGTGGGGGGCAGGGGGTCAATGAGCAGTTCTTC. It codes for CSGGQGVNEQFF. The V and J genes are TRBV29-1 and TRBJ2-1, with D possibly TRBD1 on 7 matching bases. This CDR3 comprises 12 residues. Germline V lookup: CDR1 SQVTM, CDR2 ANQGSEA.

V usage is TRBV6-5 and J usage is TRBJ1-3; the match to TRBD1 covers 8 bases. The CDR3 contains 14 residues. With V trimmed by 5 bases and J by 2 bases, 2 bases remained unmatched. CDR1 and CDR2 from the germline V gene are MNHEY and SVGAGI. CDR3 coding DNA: TGTGCCAGCAGTAGCAGGGGGCCTGGAAACACCATATATTTT. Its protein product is CASSSRGPGNTIYF.

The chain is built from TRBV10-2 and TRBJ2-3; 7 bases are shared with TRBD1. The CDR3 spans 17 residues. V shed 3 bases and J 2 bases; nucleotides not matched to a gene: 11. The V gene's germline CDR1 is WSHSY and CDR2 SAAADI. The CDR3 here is CASSDPGQSFSTDTQYF. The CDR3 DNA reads TGCGCCAGCAGTGACCCGGGACAGTCTTTCTCCACAGATACGCAGTATTTT.

CDR3 in amino acids: CASLPRGYTGELFF. CDR3 sequence (DNA): TGTGCCAGCCTCCCGCGGGGGTACACCGGGGAGCTGTTTTTT. This chain joins TRBV13 and TRBJ2-2; 7 bases map to TRBD2. V lost 8 bases and J lost 3; bases outside the gene matches: 6. The CDR3 totals 14 residues. Per the germline V gene, CDR1 is PRHDT and CDR2 is FYEKMQ (reference sequence).

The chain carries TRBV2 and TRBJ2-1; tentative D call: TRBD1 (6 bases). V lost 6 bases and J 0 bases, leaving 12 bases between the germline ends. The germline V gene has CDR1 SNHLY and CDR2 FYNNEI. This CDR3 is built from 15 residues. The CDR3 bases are TGTGCCAGCAGAAGGACAGAAACCTCCTACAATGAGCAGTTCTTC. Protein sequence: CASRRTETSYNEQFF.

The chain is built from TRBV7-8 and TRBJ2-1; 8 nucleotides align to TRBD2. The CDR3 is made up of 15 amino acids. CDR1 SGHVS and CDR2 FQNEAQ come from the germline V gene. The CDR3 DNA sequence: TGTGCTACCACCCTCGGGGCGGGGGGTTACAATGAGCAGTTCTTC. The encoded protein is CATTLGAGGYNEQFF.

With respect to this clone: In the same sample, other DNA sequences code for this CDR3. This chain's CDR3 is CASSGQGNYEQYF. CDR3 DNA sequence: TGTGCCAGCAGTGGACAGGGTAATTACGAGCAGTACTTC. The J gene is TRBJ2-7, the V gene TRBV2, with 7 bases matching TRBD1. J lost 4 bases, V lost 4 bases, and 4 bases had no gene match. The CDR3 spans 13 residues. Germline lookup yields CDR1 SNHLY and CDR2 FYNNEI. Using reference TRBV2 and TRBJ2-7 for the parts outside the CDR3, the full variable domain is EPEVTQTPSHQVTQMGQEVILRCVPISNHLYFYWYRQILGQKVEFLVSFYNNEISEKSEIFDDQFSVERPDGSNFTLKIRSTKLEDSAMYFCASSGQGNYEQYFGPGTRLTVT.

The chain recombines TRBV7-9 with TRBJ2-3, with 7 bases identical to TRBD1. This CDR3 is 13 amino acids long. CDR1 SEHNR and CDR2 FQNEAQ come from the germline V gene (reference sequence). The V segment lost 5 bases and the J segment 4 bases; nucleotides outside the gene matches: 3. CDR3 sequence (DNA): TGTGCCAGCAGCACTGGGACAGCAGATACGCAGTATTTT. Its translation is CASSTGTADTQYF.

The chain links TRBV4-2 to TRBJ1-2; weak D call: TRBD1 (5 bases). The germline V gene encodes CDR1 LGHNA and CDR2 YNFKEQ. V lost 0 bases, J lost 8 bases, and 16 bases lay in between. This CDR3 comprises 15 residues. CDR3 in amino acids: CASSQDMGLGEGYTF. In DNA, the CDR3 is TGTGCCAGCAGCCAAGACATGGGACTGGGGGAGGGCTACACCTTC.

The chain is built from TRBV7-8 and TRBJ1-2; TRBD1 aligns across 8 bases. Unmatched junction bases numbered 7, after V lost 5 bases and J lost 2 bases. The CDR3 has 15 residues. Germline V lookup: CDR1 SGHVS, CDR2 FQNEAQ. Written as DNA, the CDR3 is TGTGCCAGCAGCCCAAGCAGACAGGGGAACTATGGCTACACCTTC. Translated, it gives CASSPSRQGNYGYTF.